These 13 T cell receptor beta chains share one sample of origin, sequenced in a study of blood T cells in healthy people across ages. With a J-beta primer mix and a sample-barcoded 5' primer, a second PCR ran about 7 to 12 cycles. TCRdb independently ran MiXCR on the 5' RACE reads; one entry per CDR3 protein. The sample contains about 1.1 million distinct CDR3 sequences, more than 30% of which appear only once. Sequenced: blood. All receptors come from a man aged 18 to 30 in good health.

This chain uses TRBV7-2 with TRBJ1-5; the D is unclear. Germline V lookup: CDR1 SGHTA, CDR2 FQGNSA. The CDR3 covers 14 residues. V lost 3 bases, J lost 6 bases, and 12 bases lay in between. The CDR3 bases are TGTGCCAGCAGCTTTGGGTCAGGAACTCAGCCCCAGCATTTT. It encodes CASSFGSGTQPQHF.

This clonotype was seen once. V and J are TRBV21-1 and TRBJ2-7; the table gives TRBD1 as D, unverified against the DNA. TRBV21-1 is a pseudogene locus. The CDR3 sequence is 17 residues long. CDR3 sequence: CVSSLLRGDICSYEQYF. The DNA of the CDR3 is TGTGTCAGCAGTTTGCTTAGGGGGGACATCTGCTCCTACGAGCAGTACTTC.

This rearrangement joins TRBV20-1 to TRBJ2-1; TRBD2 matches 8 bases. Germline values: CDR1 DFQATT, CDR2 SNEGSKA (reference sequence). The CDR3 length is 15 residues. J gave up 4 bases and V 3 bases, and 8 bases lay outside the gene matches. Here the CDR3 reads CSASHGGAAYNEQFF. The CDR3 coding sequence is TGCAGTGCTAGCCACGGGGGGGCCGCGTACAATGAGCAGTTCTTC.

This clonotype was found a few times. The chain is built from TRBV27 and TRBJ2-3; D is undetermined. There are 14 residues in the CDR3. Germline V gene sequence: CDR1 MNHEY, CDR2 SMNVEV (reference sequence). V shed 3 bases and J shed 3 bases, with 10 bases lying between them. CDR3 nucleotides: TGTGCCAGCAGTTTCACCCACAATACAGATACGCAGTATTTT. This translates into CASSFTHNTDTQYF.

The V gene is TRBV11-2, the J gene TRBJ1-2; no firm D call. The CDR3 extends over 15 amino acids. V lost 0 bases and J lost 0, with 8 bases in between. Per the germline V gene, CDR1 is SGHAT and CDR2 is FQNNGV. CDR3 residues: CASSLDARANYGYTF. The DNA of the CDR3 is TGTGCCAGCAGCTTAGATGCGCGCGCTAACTATGGCTACACCTTC.

The DNA for the CDR3 is TGCAGTGCTCCAGAAGGCTTGGCCGGCACAGATACGCAGTATTTT. Amino acids: CSAPEGLAGTDTQYF. The chain employs TRBV20-1 and TRBJ2-3; D is unresolved. The germline V and J ends were trimmed by 5 bases and 1 base, with 16 bases remaining between them. The length of the CDR3 is 15 residues. CDR1 is DFQATT, CDR2 SNEGSKA, per germline (reference sequence).

This clonotype was counted a single time. At one boundary the junction diverges from the germline segment, which might be a read error. This chain uses TRBV30 with TRBJ1-2; D may be TRBD1 (5 bases). This CDR3 is built from 11 residues. The germline V gene encodes CDR1 GTSNPN and CDR2 SVGIG (reference sequence). The CDR3 DNA reads TGTGCCGGGAGTGCGGGGGACGGCTACACCTTC. Residues: CAGSAGDGYTF. The entire variable domain, with the rest obtained from reference TRBV30 and TRBJ1-2, is as follows: SQTIHQWPATLVQPVGSPLSLECTVEGTSNPNLYWYRQAAGRGLQLLFYSVGIGQISSEVPQNLSASRPQDRQFILSSKKLLLSDSGFYLCAGSAGDGYTFGSGTRLTVV.

The gene calls are TRBV5-1 and TRBJ2-3, with D possibly TRBD2 on 6 matching bases. V lost 5 bases and J 3 bases, leaving 13 bases between the germline ends. Germline assignment: CDR1 SGHRS and CDR2 YFSETQ. The CDR3 covers 14 residues. The CDR3 DNA sequence: TGCGCCAGCAGAAGCGGTGGGGGGACAGATACGCAGTATTTT. It translates to CASRSGGGTDTQYF.

V and J are TRBV20-1 and TRBJ1-1, with D tentatively TRBD1 (6 bases). Germline V gives CDR1 DFQATT, CDR2 SNEGSKA (reference sequence). This CDR3 has 13 residues. The ends were cut back, 4 bases at V and 8 bases at J, with 17 bases in the middle. The CDR3 nucleotides are TGCAGTGCTACGCCTGGGGGCAGATACGAAGCTTTCTTT. Amino acid sequence: CSATPGGRYEAFF.

The V call is TRBV11-1, the J call TRBJ2-1; perhaps D is TRBD1 or TRBD2 (5 bases each). Deletions cut 6 bases from V and 2 bases from J, with 14 bases between. This CDR3 is 15 amino acids long. Per germline, CDR1 SGHAT and CDR2 FQDESV (reference sequence). The CDR3: CASRSRDHPYNEQFF. CDR3 sequence (DNA): TGTGCCAGCAGATCCCGGGACCACCCCTACAATGAGCAGTTCTTC. Looking up the rest from reference TRBV11-1 and TRBJ2-1 gives the full variable domain: EAEVAQSPRYKITEKSQAVAFWCDPISGHATLYWYRQILGQGPELLVQFQDESVVDDSQLPKDRFSAERLKGVDSTLKIQPAELGDSAMYLCASRSRDHPYNEQFFGPGTRLTVL.

This chain uses TRBV7-2 with TRBJ2-2; a possible D gene is TRBD2 (6 bases). This CDR3 spans 15 amino acids. Germline V gene sequence: CDR1 SGHTA, CDR2 FQGNSA. Trimming left V 2 bases short and J 4 bases short, with 11 bases between. This CDR3 reads CASSLNGGATGELFF. In nucleotides, the CDR3 is TGTGCCAGCAGCTTAAACGGAGGGGCCACCGGGGAGCTGTTTTTT.

The chain links TRBV5-1 to TRBJ1-1; possibly TRBD1 for D (5 bases). Trimming removed 2 bases from V and 4 bases from J, with 9 bases in between. The CDR3 covers 13 residues. The germline V gene encodes CDR1 SGHRS and CDR2 YFSETQ. DNA of the CDR3: TGCGCCAGCAGCTTCGACAGACCCACTGAAGCTTTCTTT. Protein product: CASSFDRPTEAFF.

The chain joins TRBV5-1 to TRBJ2-1; 8 bases fit TRBD2. The junction had 13 bases not matched to a gene; V was cut back by 4 bases and J by 4 bases. In germline, CDR1 is SGHRS, CDR2 YFSETQ. The CDR3 is 17 amino acids. CDR3 coding DNA: TGCGCCAGCAGCCCTCCTGGACTAGCCAGTCTATACAATGAGCAGTTCTTC. It yields the protein CASSPPGLASLYNEQFF.